This TCR beta chain was found in a study of cytomegalovirus exposure and HLA in healthy donors. The overall study: A subsequent analysis reported that the roughly 120 validation repertoires were produced on the same platform that had also been used for the approximately 700 first-cohort repertoires.

Points on this clone: The antigen remains undetermined.

While the first cohort had over 650 subjects, the donors belonged to the separate validation cohort of over a hundred subjects. The CDR3 is 15 residues long. V lost 5 bases, J lost 8 bases, and 16 bases lay in between. CDR1 and CDR2 from the germline V gene are SEHNR and FQNEAQ (reference sequence). TCRdb's table, derived via immunoSEQ multiplex PCR, lists solely in-frame clones and lacks some. The sample has just under 150,000 clones; about 91% are singletons. Whole-study results and caveats: With high specificity and sensitivity, the classifier reportedly diagnosed cytomegalovirus status. According to the study, roughly 160 TCR beta chains were cytomegalovirus-associated.

What was sequenced was PBMCs. The rearrangement uses TRBV7-9 and TRBJ1-6; tentative D call: TRBD1 (6 bases). This TCR was recovered from a young man in good health and CMV-seropositive. The DNA for the CDR3 is TGTGCCAGCAGCCCGGGAGGGGGGGCTCATTCACCCCTCCACTTT. This codes for CASSPGGGAHSPLHF.